A selection of T cell receptor beta chains follows, all from one sample in a study of cytomegalovirus exposure and HLA in healthy donors. The repertoire was sequenced with immunoSEQ multiplex PCR; TCRdb's copy has only in-frame clones and lacks some. The data contain 60,000 to 80,000 clones, more than 75% of them singletons. Specimen: PBMCs. Receptors were obtained from a girl aged 5-17 years in good health and CMV-seropositive. CDR3s include the opening cysteine and the closing phenylalanine or tryptophan. Each record gives: CDR3 protein, CDR3 DNA, D gene, V gene, clone size, CDR3 length, J gene. D genes are given only for firm matches. The listing skips clone size in some rows; elsewhere it reads once, few, many or a size class.

CDR3: CASSFNRIGYEQYF
DNA: TGTGCCAGCAGTTTTAACAGGATAGGATACGAGCAGTACTTC
D: -
V: TRBV27
size: -
length: 14
J: TRBJ2-7

CDR3: CAWSISRTAVSSNQPQHF
DNA: TGTGCCTGGAGTATTTCCCGGACAGCAGTCTCAAGCAATCAGCCCCAGCATTTT
D: -
V: TRBV30
size: -
length: 18
J: TRBJ1-5

CDR3: CASSFSSYEQYF
DNA: TGTGCCAGCAGTTTCAGTTCCTACGAGCAGTACTTC
D: -
V: TRBV28
size: few
length: 12
J: TRBJ2-7

CDR3: CSARVGGSEQYF
DNA: TGCAGCGCCCGGGTAGGGGGTAGCGAGCAGTACTTC
D: -
V: TRBV29-1
size: -
length: 12
J: TRBJ2-7

CDR3: CASSRDRTNGNTIYF
DNA: TGTGCCAGCAGCCGGGACAGAACTAATGGAAACACCATATATTTT
D: TRBD1
V: TRBV7-8
size: few
length: 15
J: TRBJ1-3

CDR3: CASRLKHGGSGANVLTF
DNA: TGTGCCAGCAGGTTGAAGCACGGTGGCTCTGGGGCCAACGTCCTGACTTTC
D: -
V: TRBV7-9
size: -
length: 17
J: TRBJ2-6

CDR3: CASSFLASSYEQYF
DNA: TGTGCCAGCAGCTTCCTAGCGTCGTCTTACGAGCAGTACTTC
D: -
V: TRBV11-2
size: -
length: 14
J: TRBJ2-7

CDR3: CASSPTSGGSREQFF
DNA: TGTGCCAGCAGCCCGACTAGCGGGGGATCACGCGAGCAGTTCTTC
D: TRBD2
V: TRBV6-4
size: -
length: 15
J: TRBJ2-1

CDR3: CASSWQTYEQYF
DNA: TGTGCCAGCAGCTGGCAAACCTACGAGCAGTACTTC
D: -
V: TRBV27
size: -
length: 12
J: TRBJ2-7

CDR3: CASSPAVSDRASDYGYTF
DNA: TGTGCCAGCAGCCCCGCGGTGAGTGACAGGGCTTCGGACTATGGCTACACCTTC
D: TRBD1
V: TRBV5-4
size: -
length: 18
J: TRBJ1-2

CDR3: CASSEQGFNEQFF
DNA: TGTGCCAGCAGTGAGCAGGGTTTTAATGAGCAGTTCTTC
D: -
V: TRBV6-5
size: few
length: 13
J: TRBJ2-1

CDR3: CASSLSGTGSDTEAFF
DNA: TGTGCCAGCAGCTTATCGGGTACAGGGTCAGACACTGAAGCTTTCTTT
D: -
V: TRBV7-9
size: -
length: 16
J: TRBJ1-1

CDR3: CASSLRPGPSEAFF
DNA: TGTGCCAGCAGTTTACGGCCAGGGCCTTCTGAAGCTTTCTTT
D: -
V: TRBV27
size: once
length: 14
J: TRBJ1-1

CDR3: CASSEGPRGAFF
DNA: TGTGCCAGTTCGGAGGGGCCGCGGGGAGCTTTCTTT
D: -
V: TRBV28
size: -
length: 12
J: TRBJ1-1

CDR3: CASSLEDRGYGYTF
DNA: TGTGCCAGCAGCTTAGAGGACAGGGGATATGGCTACACCTTC
D: TRBD1
V: TRBV11-3
size: -
length: 14
J: TRBJ1-2

CDR3: CSAIDPGGKINTEAFF
DNA: TGCAGCGCGATAGATCCAGGGGGCAAGATTAACACTGAAGCTTTCTTT
D: TRBD1
V: TRBV29-1
size: -
length: 16
J: TRBJ1-1

CDR3: CASSVEAGEFTDTQYF
DNA: TGTGCCAGCAGCGTAGAGGCGGGGGAGTTCACAGATACGCAGTATTTT
D: TRBD2
V: TRBV9
size: -
length: 16
J: TRBJ2-3

CDR3: CASSGKHQETQYF
DNA: TGTGCCAGCAGTGGAAAGCATCAAGAGACCCAGTACTTC
D: -
V: TRBV6-1
size: -
length: 13
J: TRBJ2-5

CDR3: CASSFAGQSYEQYF
DNA: TGTGCCAGCAGCTTCGCTGGACAGTCCTACGAGCAGTACTTC
D: -
V: TRBV11-2
size: -
length: 14
J: TRBJ2-7

CDR3: CASSQEVSAGVFRGSEQYF
DNA: TGTGCCAGCAGCCAAGAAGTTTCAGCGGGCGTCTTTAGGGGAAGCGAGCAGTACTTC
D: -
V: TRBV4-2
size: -
length: 19
J: TRBJ2-7

CDR3: CASRPLEGSRSEQFF
DNA: TGTGCCAGCAGGCCTCTAGAGGGTAGTCGGAGTGAGCAGTTCTTC
D: -
V: TRBV2
size: -
length: 15
J: TRBJ2-1

CDR3: CASSRGVFPSTDTQYF
DNA: TGTGCCAGCAGCCGGGGGGTATTCCCTAGCACAGATACGCAGTATTTT
D: -
V: TRBV14
size: -
length: 16
J: TRBJ2-3

CDR3: CASSPGPDREAFF
DNA: TGTGCCAGCTCACCGGGACCTGACAGGGAAGCTTTCTTT
D: -
V: TRBV18
size: -
length: 13
J: TRBJ1-1

CDR3: CASRFQGRSGANVLTF
DNA: TGCGCCAGCAGATTTCAGGGGCGTTCTGGGGCCAACGTCCTGACTTTC
D: -
V: TRBV5-1
size: -
length: 16
J: TRBJ2-6

CDR3: CASSVDRDYGYTF
DNA: TGTGCCAGCAGCGTAGACAGGGACTATGGCTACACCTTC
D: -
V: TRBV9
size: -
length: 13
J: TRBJ1-2

CDR3: CASSLNTGGWNNEQFF
DNA: TGCGCCAGCAGCTTGAATACGGGAGGGTGGAACAATGAGCAGTTCTTC
D: TRBD2
V: TRBV5-1
size: -
length: 16
J: TRBJ2-1

CDR3: CASTIPGTGGVKTQYF
DNA: TGTGCCAGCACCATCCCCGGGACAGGGGGCGTAAAGACCCAGTACTTC
D: TRBD1
V: TRBV28
size: few
length: 16
J: TRBJ2-5

CDR3: CASRQGRQETQYF
DNA: TGTGCCAGCAGACAGGGCCGCCAAGAGACCCAGTACTTC
D: -
V: TRBV6-1
size: -
length: 13
J: TRBJ2-5

CDR3: CASSLGGHTEAFF
DNA: TGTGCCAGCAGTTTGGGGGGGCACACTGAAGCTTTCTTT
D: -
V: TRBV5-6
size: few
length: 13
J: TRBJ1-1

CDR3: CAISSGTGREQFF
DNA: TGTGCCATCAGCTCCGGGACAGGGCGTGAGCAGTTCTTC
D: TRBD1
V: TRBV10-3
size: -
length: 13
J: TRBJ2-1

CDR3: CASSLPTGGGYTF
DNA: TGTGCCAGCAGCTTGCCCACCGGGGGGGGCTACACCTTC
D: -
V: TRBV5-6
size: -
length: 13
J: TRBJ1-2

CDR3: CASSLSGNSNQPQHF
DNA: TGCGCCAGCAGCTTGAGCGGTAATAGCAATCAGCCCCAGCATTTT
D: -
V: TRBV5-1
size: -
length: 15
J: TRBJ1-5

CDR3: CAWSVKGGQPQHF
DNA: TGTGCCTGGAGTGTAAAGGGGGGGCAGCCCCAGCATTTT
D: -
V: TRBV30
size: -
length: 13
J: TRBJ1-5

CDR3: CASRVSQGDYGYTF
DNA: TGTGCCAGCAGGGTATCACAGGGTGACTATGGCTACACCTTC
D: -
V: TRBV6-5
size: -
length: 14
J: TRBJ1-2

CDR3: CASSPDGGTDTQYF
DNA: TGTGCCAGCTCACCAGACGGAGGGACAGATACGCAGTATTTT
D: -
V: TRBV18
size: -
length: 14
J: TRBJ2-3

CDR3: CAISDEGAGDQPQHF
DNA: TGTGCCATCAGTGATGAAGGTGCGGGGGATCAGCCCCAGCATTTT
D: -
V: TRBV10-3
size: -
length: 15
J: TRBJ1-5

CDR3: CATSGQGYDEKLFF
DNA: TGTGCCACCAGCGGCCAGGGCTACGATGAAAAACTGTTTTTT
D: -
V: TRBV15
size: -
length: 14
J: TRBJ1-4